These 28 T cell receptor beta chains share one sample of origin, sequenced in a study of shared clonotypes between healthy human individuals. TCRdb keeps only in-frame clones here, not all; method: immunoSEQ multiplex PCR. The sample lists about 460,000 clones, over 60% occurring once. The material sequenced was PBMCs. These receptors all stem from a woman in her forties in good health. Some clones in this sample may be carry-over from other donors' samples.

This clone was found many times. The rearrangement uses TRBV19 and TRBJ1-4; unclear D gene. The CDR3 consists of 13 residues. From germline, CDR1 is LNHDA and CDR2 SQIVND (reference sequence). V lost 6 bases and J lost 0, with 5 bases in between. The chain's CDR3 is CASSRTTNEKLFF. The CDR3 DNA reads TGTGCCAGTAGCCGTACAACTAATGAAAAACTGTTTTTT.

The chain is built from TRBV6-6 and TRBJ1-1; TRBD1 is a possible D gene (5 bases). The V and J ends lost 2 bases and 4 bases respectively, with 14 bases between them. CDR1 and CDR2 (germline): MNHNY, SVGAGI (reference sequence). This CDR3 region has 15 residues. As DNA, the CDR3 is TGTGCCAGCAGTTACGGGCCAGTCGGGGGCACTGAAGCTTTCTTT. Residues: CASSYGPVGGTEAFF.

V and J are TRBV9 and TRBJ1-2, with TRBD1 identical over 8 bases. Per germline, CDR1 SGDLS and CDR2 YYNGEE. The CDR3 has 13 amino acids. Trimming removed 2 bases from V and 7 bases from J; junction bases left unmatched: 4. CDR3 residues: CASSVDRGSGYTF. DNA of the CDR3: TGTGCCAGCAGCGTTGACAGGGGTTCTGGCTACACCTTC.

A note on this clone: A far larger clone differs by one base, so this is likely a read error. This chain connects TRBV5-6 to TRBJ1-2, with 9 bases identical to TRBD1. There are 16 residues in the CDR3. V trimming: 4 bases; J trimming: 2 bases; junction bases outside the gene matches: 9. Germline V CDR1 and CDR2: SGHDT, YYEEEE. CDR3 nucleotides: TGTGCCAGCAGCGATTTGGGACAGGGATCGAACTATGGCTACACCTTC. This codes for CASSDLGQGSNYGYTF.

The chain is built from TRBV6-5 and TRBJ1-5; D gene uncertain. Germline-derived CDR1 and CDR2 are MNHEY and SVGAGI. The CDR3 spans 14 residues. V was pared by 7 bases and J by 3 bases, with 13 bases between. As DNA, the CDR3 is TGTGCCAGCACCCTCCCGACCTACAATCAGCCCCAGCATTTT. Protein sequence: CASTLPTYNQPQHF.

The rearrangement links TRBV10-3 to TRBJ1-3; perhaps TRBD1 as D (6 bases). V was trimmed by 3 bases and J by 3 bases, leaving 12 bases between them. CDR3 size: 15 residues. In germline, CDR1 is ENHRY, CDR2 SYGVKD. The CDR3 loop is CAISDTGKYGNTIYF. CDR3 in DNA: TGTGCCATCAGTGACACAGGGAAGTATGGAAACACCATATATTTT.

The V and J genes are TRBV5-1 and TRBJ2-1; D gene uncertain. The germline V gene has CDR1 SGHRS and CDR2 YFSETQ. This CDR3 spans 14 amino acids. V was trimmed by 4 bases and J by 5 bases, leaving 13 bases between them. CDR3 protein: CASSRTGRDNEQFF. The CDR3 DNA is TGCGCCAGCAGCCGCACGGGCAGAGACAATGAGCAGTTCTTC.

The chain joins TRBV7-2 to TRBJ2-2; D gene ambiguous. The CDR3 loop spans 13 amino acids. CDR1 is SGHTA, CDR2 FQGNSA, per germline. V lost 4 bases and J 5 bases, leaving 8 bases between the germline ends. The CDR3 bases are TGTGCCAGCAGCTCCGGTTTGACCGGGGAGCTGTTTTTT. Protein product: CASSSGLTGELFF.

The chain uses TRBV5-1 and TRBJ2-7; D is unclear. Germline V gene lookup returns CDR1 SGHRS and CDR2 YFSETQ. The V end was cut by 0 bases, the J end by 7 bases, with 11 bases between. The CDR3 runs to 13 residues. CDR3 loop: CASSLEVAREQYF. Written as DNA, the CDR3 is TGCGCCAGCAGCTTGGAGGTAGCTAGAGAGCAGTACTTC.

The chain combines TRBV7-8 with TRBJ2-1; D is unresolved. The CDR3 is made up of 18 amino acids. The germline V gene has CDR1 SGHVS and CDR2 FQNEAQ. With 0 bases removed from V and 2 bases from J, the gap between germline ends came to 17 bases. The CDR3 is CASSLADPRLPPYNEQFF. The CDR3 DNA reads TGTGCCAGCAGCTTAGCGGACCCCCGACTGCCCCCCTACAATGAGCAGTTCTTC.

This clone was counted many times. The rearrangement links TRBV7-2 to TRBJ1-3, with 7 bases lining up with TRBD1. Germline trimming cut 5 bases from V and 4 bases from J; bases unmatched to any gene: 8. This CDR3 is 15 amino acids long. The germline V gene encodes CDR1 SGHTA and CDR2 FQGNSA. The CDR3 nucleotides read TGTGCCAGCAGCCAGACAGGGTTAGCGGGAAACACCATATATTTT. It codes for CASSQTGLAGNTIYF.

The chain combines TRBV28 with TRBJ2-7; TRBD2 aligns across 9 bases. The V gene end was trimmed by 6 bases and the J gene end by 3 bases; junction bases not matched to a gene: 6. Germline CDR1 MDHEN, CDR2 SYDVKM. CDR3 length: 14 residues. The CDR3 loop is CASSPQAGGYEQYF. The CDR3, as DNA: TGTGCCAGCAGCCCCCAAGCGGGAGGCTACGAGCAGTACTTC.

The chain joins TRBV5-1 to TRBJ2-1; D uncertain. CDR3 length: 14 amino acids. The germline gives CDR1 SGHRS, CDR2 YFSETQ. V lost 4 bases and J lost 0, with 8 bases in between. The CDR3 DNA reads TGCGCCAGCAGCCCGGAGAGCTCCTACAATGAGCAGTTCTTC. Residues: CASSPESSYNEQFF.

The chain combines TRBV7-9 with TRBJ2-1, with 14 bases matching TRBD2. The germline gives CDR1 SEHNR, CDR2 FQNEAQ (reference sequence). V lost 5 bases, J lost 4 bases, and 7 bases stayed unmatched. The CDR3 loop spans 17 amino acids. CDR3 loop: CASSKPGTSGSYNEQFF. DNA for the CDR3: TGTGCCAGCAGCAAACCCGGGACTAGCGGGAGTTACAATGAGCAGTTCTTC.

This chain links TRBV7-9 with TRBJ1-1; D possibly corresponds to TRBD1 (5 bases). The germline gives CDR1 SEHNR, CDR2 FQNEAQ (reference sequence). This CDR3 contains 15 residues. With 2 bases removed from V and 3 bases from J, the gap between germline ends came to 13 bases. CDR3 bases: TGTGCCAGCAGCTTATATCAGGGCAGGGACACTGAAGCTTTCTTT. Encoded protein: CASSLYQGRDTEAFF.

The rearrangement uses TRBV5-1 and TRBJ2-1, with D perhaps TRBD2 (6 bases). Trimming removed 4 bases at V and 0 bases at J, with 14 bases between. Germline assignment: CDR1 SGHRS and CDR2 YFSETQ. The CDR3 runs 16 residues. In DNA form, the CDR3 reads TGCGCCAGCAGCAGTTATGGGGGGAGCTCCTACAATGAGCAGTTCTTC. This gives the protein CASSSYGGSSYNEQFF.

The chain has TRBV18 and TRBJ2-7; D gene unclear. V was shortened by 2 bases and J by 3 bases, with 11 bases between the two germline ends. CDR3 length: 14 residues. The germline CDR1 and CDR2 sequences are KGHSH and LQKENI. As DNA, the CDR3 is TGTGCCAGCTCACCAGTCTATAACCGCTACGAGCAGTACTTC. This translates into CASSPVYNRYEQYF.

The chain has TRBV28 and TRBJ1-1; D possibly corresponds to TRBD1 (5 bases). The CDR3 spans 16 residues. Trimming took 4 bases from V and 3 from J, leaving 18 bases between them. CDR1 and CDR2 from the germline V gene are MDHEN and SYDVKM. In DNA form, the CDR3 reads TGTGCCAGCAGTTCCAAAATGGCCAAGGGGTACACTGAAGCTTTCTTT. Its translation: CASSSKMAKGYTEAFF.

The J gene is TRBJ2-3, the V gene TRBV4-3; D may match TRBD1 or TRBD2 (5 bases each). Between the trimmed V and J ends, which lost 4 bases and 1 base, there was a span of 9 bases. Germline CDR1 reads LGHNA; CDR2 reads YSLEER. The CDR3 totals 14 residues. The DNA for the CDR3 is TGCGCCAGCAGCCTCGAGGGGCGCACAGATACGCAGTATTTT. Its protein is CASSLEGRTDTQYF.

For this clone: A read error may be the cause here, since a much bigger clone is one base away. The sample holds other DNA sequences that translate to the same CDR3. The chain combines TRBV2 with TRBJ1-2; D unresolved. The V gene lost 1 base and the J gene lost 5 bases, with 14 bases spanning the gap. Germline V gene data show CDR1 as SNHLY and CDR2 as FYNNEI. The CDR3 extends over 15 amino acids. The chain's CDR3 is CASSEGVRGDYGYTF. For the CDR3, the DNA is TGTGCCAGCAGTGAAGGGGTACGCGGGGATTATGGCTACACCTTC.

This clone was counted only a few times. A far larger clone is one base from this, pointing to a likely read error. The V and J genes are TRBV2 and TRBJ1-4, with D possibly being TRBD1 (5 bases). The germline V gene has CDR1 SNHLY and CDR2 FYNNEI. This CDR3 is built from 11 residues. The CDR3 DNA is TGTGCCAGTCAGGGTTATGAAGAACTGTTTTTT. Encoded protein: CASQGYEELFF.

This clone was recorded at least ten times. Other DNA sequences from this sample encode an identical CDR3 as well. The chain recombines TRBV5-4 with TRBJ1-1; D remains unclear. Trimming pared 0 bases from V and 2 bases from J, leaving 2 bases between. Germline-derived CDR1 and CDR2 are SGHNT and YYREEE (reference sequence). The CDR3 runs to 12 residues. CDR3 region: CASSLDNTEAFF. CDR3 nucleotides: TGTGCCAGCAGCTTGGACAACACTGAAGCTTTCTTT.

This clone was counted between two and nine times. The chain joins TRBV4-3 to TRBJ2-1, with D perhaps TRBD1 (6 bases). The V end lost 0 bases, the J end lost 6 bases, and 15 bases lay between the germline ends. Germline V gene data show CDR1 as LGHNA and CDR2 as YSLEER. The CDR3 extends over 16 amino acids. The CDR3 nucleotides read TGCGCCAGCAGCCAAGATTTTACTGGGACATTCAATGAGCAGTTCTTC. Translated, it gives CASSQDFTGTFNEQFF.

V usage is TRBV5-6 and J usage is TRBJ2-1; D possibly corresponds to TRBD1 (6 bases). CDR3 length: 15 residues. The V gene's germline CDR1 is SGHDT and CDR2 YYEEEE. The V and J ends lost 0 bases and 4 bases respectively, with 11 bases between them. CDR3 nucleotide sequence: TGTGCCAGCAGCTTGGGGGGGCCGGCGTACAATGAGCAGTTCTTC. Translating it yields CASSLGGPAYNEQFF.

The chain uses TRBV29-1 and TRBJ2-7; 8 bases line up with TRBD1. The CDR3 extends over 14 amino acids. Trimming cost V 6 bases and J 3 bases; bases outside gene matches: 10. CDR1 is SQVTM, CDR2 ANQGSEA, per germline. In DNA, the CDR3 is TGCAGCGTAGACAGTTCAACAGGGGGCTACGAGCAGTACTTC. This sequence encodes CSVDSSTGGYEQYF.

In this sample, this clone turned up a few times. A far larger clone is off by one base, so a read error is likely. This CDR3 is also generated by other DNA sequences in the sample. CDR3 coding DNA: TGTGCCAGCAGCTTAGTTCCGGAGGCCTACAATGAGCAGTTCTTC. It specifies CASSLVPEAYNEQFF. The J gene is TRBJ2-1, the V gene TRBV7-9; D possibly corresponds to TRBD2 (5 bases). The CDR3 runs 15 residues. V dropped 1 base and J dropped 2 bases, with 9 bases sitting between them. Germline-derived CDR1 and CDR2 are SEHNR and FQNEAQ (reference sequence).

This chain connects TRBV29-1 to TRBJ2-1, with D perhaps matching TRBD2 (6 bases). Trimming cost V 1 base and J 1 base, with 14 bases left between them. Germline V gene lookup returns CDR1 SQVTM and CDR2 ANQGSEA. CDR3 length: 16 residues. Here the CDR3 reads CSVEGTPGGSYNEQFF. CDR3 DNA: TGCAGCGTTGAAGGGACTCCCGGGGGTTCCTACAATGAGCAGTTCTTC.

This clone was observed a single time. V is TRBV4-3 and J is TRBJ2-5; TRBD2 might be the D (6 bases). TRBJ2-7 explains the end of the DNA better; the J call may be wrong. The CDR3 runs 15 residues. CDR1 LGHNA and CDR2 YSLEER come from the germline V gene. CDR3 nucleotide sequence: TGCGCCAGCAGCCAAGGGGCTAGCGCGTCCTACGAGCAGTACTTC. Amino acid sequence: CASSQGASASYEQYF.